These 3 T cell receptor beta chains were all obtained from the same sample, sequenced in a study of blood T cell repertoires in COVID-19. The repertoire was sequenced with immunoSEQ multiplex PCR; TCRdb's copy has only in-frame clones and lacks some. The table shows more than 45,000 clones, with about 86% occurring only once. The sequenced material came from peripheral blood. Source of these receptors: a woman aged 60-75 years with COVID-19, enrolled during active disease.

The V and J genes are TRBV3-1 (or the pseudogene TRBV3-2) and TRBJ1-1; no reliable D call. This CDR3 spans 12 amino acids. Germline CDR1 is LGHDT and CDR2 is YNNKEL (reference sequence). Trimming shortened V by 0 bases and J by 10 bases, and 9 bases separated the two germline ends. CDR3 sequence reads: CASSQDGSGAFF. DNA of the CDR3: TGTGCCAGCAGCCAAGATGGTAGTGGAGCTTTCTTT.

The chain carries TRBV5-4 and TRBJ1-1; D is perhaps TRBD1 (5 bases). CDR3 length: 15 residues. Germline CDR1 reads SGHNT; CDR2 reads YYREEE (reference sequence). The V and J ends lost 1 base and 1 base respectively, with 11 bases between them. The CDR3 here is CASSLPGQQNTEAFF. In DNA form, the CDR3 reads TGTGCCAGCAGCTTGCCCGGACAACAGAACACTGAAGCTTTCTTT. The full variable domain, completed using reference TRBV5-4 and TRBJ1-1, is ETGVTQSPTHLIKTRGQQVTLRCSSQSGHNTVSWYQQALGQGPQFIFQYYREEENGRGNFPPRFSGLQFPNYSSELNVNALELDDSALYLCASSLPGQQNTEAFFGQGTRLTVV.

This clone has a single count. The chain carries TRBV29-1 and TRBJ2-1; D call uncertain. V lost 4 bases and J 8 bases, leaving 12 bases between the germline ends. Germline V CDR1 and CDR2: SQVTM, ANQGSEA. The CDR3 is made up of 12 amino acids. As DNA, the CDR3 is TGCAGCGTTGTAGCAGCGATCGATGAGCAGTTCTTC. Translation: CSVVAAIDEQFF.